This TCR beta chain was retrieved from a study of shared T cell receptors in the human thymus. Measured with immunoSEQ multiplex PCR; TCRdb has only the in-frame clones, and not every one. Here the sample spans about 380,000 clones, around 93% being singletons. The CDR3 loop spans 15 amino acids. CDR1 SGHAT and CDR2 FQDESV come from the germline V gene (reference sequence). Trimming took 2 bases from V and 3 from J, leaving 14 bases between them. Sequences were obtained from thymocytes. The receptor was isolated from a human donor. The rearrangement joins TRBV11-1 to TRBJ2-7; the D is unclear. CDR3 in amino acids: CASSLMVSRSYEQYF. The CDR3 nucleotides read TGTGCCAGCAGCTTAATGGTTTCCAGAAGCTACGAGCAGTACTTC.